This is a list of T cell receptor beta chains from one sample in a study of blood T cell repertoires in COVID-19. Sequencing was performed with immunoSEQ multiplex PCR; in TCRdb, only in-frame clones are kept and a portion is missing. Altogether approximately 210,000 clones are present, about 91% being singletons, with the ten largest covering around 4.8%. Sequencing input: peripheral blood. The receptors shown here come from a woman aged 40 to 55 with acute or convalescent COVID-19. CDR3s include the opening cysteine and the closing phenylalanine or tryptophan. A D gene is named only where the DNA matches it firmly. The size field is filled for only some rows; it gives once, few, many or a size class.

TRBJ1-1 TRBV18 . . CASSPPVESGNTEAFF TGTGCCAGCTCACCACCGGTAGAGTCTGGGAACACTGAAGCTTTCTTT
TRBJ1-1 TRBV10-3 . . CAISPGGGTGDTEAFF TGTGCCATCAGCCCGGGGGGAGGAACTGGGGACACTGAAGCTTTCTTT
TRBJ1-3 TRBV2 . TRBD1 CASSVDRVGGNTIYF TGTGCCAGCAGTGTGGACAGGGTGGGGGGAAACACCATATATTTT
TRBJ1-2 TRBV5-1 . TRBD1 CASSGSGTENYGYTF TGCGCCAGCAGCGGATCCGGGACAGAGAACTATGGCTACACCTTC
TRBJ1-6 TRBV5-1 . . CASSPGDGSLTLHF TGCGCCAGCAGCCCGGGGGACGGGAGCCTCACCCTCCACTTT
TRBJ2-5 TRBV5-1 . TRBD2 CASSLAGGETQYF TGCGCCAGCAGCTTGGCCGGGGGGGAGACCCAGTACTTC
TRBJ1-4 TRBV7-2 few . CASSSNWNEKLFF TGTGCCAGCAGTTCGAACTGGAATGAAAAACTGTTTTTT
TRBJ1-3 TRBV7-6 . TRBD1 CASSLGTAGNTIYF TGTGCCAGCAGCTTGGGGACAGCTGGAAACACCATATATTTT
TRBJ2-3 TRBV11-1 . TRBD2 CASSRTSGYTDTQYF TGTGCCAGCAGTCGGACTAGCGGGTACACAGATACGCAGTATTTT
TRBJ1-1 TRBV5-4 . TRBD1 CASSLRQGVGTEAFF TGTGCCAGCAGCCTCAGACAGGGAGTGGGGACTGAAGCTTTCTTT
TRBJ1-5 TRBV27 . TRBD1 CASRPTGVYQPQHF TGTGCCAGCAGACCCACAGGGGTTTATCAGCCCCAGCATTTT
TRBJ1-6 TRBV6-6 . . CASSYSNDQLNSPLHF TGTGCCAGCAGTTACTCGAATGACCAACTAAATTCACCCCTCCACTTT
TRBJ2-3 TRBV5-1 few . CASSVTPTNTQYF TGCGCCAGCAGTGTGACTCCCACGAATACGCAGTATTTT
TRBJ2-3 TRBV30 . . CAWSGAGALLTDTQYF TGTGCCTGGAGTGGGGCGGGGGCCCTACTCACAGATACGCAGTATTTT
TRBJ1-5 TRBV19 . . CASSIQQGWGHQPQHF TGTGCCAGTAGTATTCAACAGGGCTGGGGGCATCAGCCCCAGCATTTT
TRBJ1-1 TRBV5-1 . . CASSSGLMNTEAFF TGCGCCAGCAGTTCAGGGCTTATGAACACTGAAGCTTTCTTT